The 17 T cell receptor beta chains below come from one sample, sequenced in a study of blood T cell repertoires in COVID-19 (dated by TCRdb to about 2020). Library preparation used the immunoSEQ multiplex PCR assay. In TCRdb, the immuneACCESS table is reduced to in-frame sequences with V and J assigned. These tables do not hold every clone; where another copy was compared, an unresolved V gene accounts for under half, and the others remain unexplained. The sample table holds tens of thousands of clones, of which about 80% were seen once. Clones ranked in the top ten supply 32% of the sample. Sequenced: peripheral blood. These receptors were collected from a human donor in a cohort sampled during active COVID-19.

Only a few counts were recorded for this clone. The chain joins TRBV19 to TRBJ1-6; D is uncertain. The V gene's germline CDR1 is LNHDA and CDR2 SQIVND (reference sequence). The CDR3 loop spans 14 amino acids. Trimming took off 5 bases at V and 8 bases at J, with 13 bases between the two ends. The CDR3 reads CASSPRQAHSPLHF. The CDR3, as DNA: TGTGCCAGTAGTCCCCGGCAGGCTCATTCACCCCTCCACTTT.

The chain couples TRBV5-6 to TRBJ2-7, with 7 bases lining up with TRBD2. This CDR3 is 14 amino acids long. Germline CDR1 is SGHDT and CDR2 is YYEEEE. After removal of 2 bases from V and 3 bases from J, the junction contained 5 bases not matched to a gene. CDR3 nucleotide sequence: TGTGCCAGCAGCTTCTCTAGCGGCTACTACGAGCAGTACTTC. It is translated as CASSFSSGYYEQYF.

This clone was detected a few times. The chain has TRBV6-5 and TRBJ1-2; D is undetermined. With 6 bases removed from V and 4 bases from J, the gap between germline ends came to 15 bases. The CDR3 is 14 amino acids. Looked up from germline, CDR1 is MNHEY and CDR2 is SVGAGI. This CDR3 is CASSPARVGYGYTF. The CDR3 DNA is TGTGCCAGCAGCCCAGCTCGGGTCGGCTATGGCTACACCTTC.

There are a few counts of this clone. This chain links TRBV28 with TRBJ1-2; a weak D match, TRBD1 (5 bases). The germline V gene encodes CDR1 MDHEN and CDR2 SYDVKM. V shed 2 bases and J shed 8 bases, with 9 bases lying between them. The CDR3 is made up of 12 amino acids. The CDR3 DNA reads TGTGCCAGCAGTTTAACAGGAGTCGGCTACACCTTC. Translating gives CASSLTGVGYTF.

The chain is built from TRBV11-3 and TRBJ2-3; 7 bases are shared with TRBD2. From germline, CDR1 is SGHNT and CDR2 YENEEA. There are 15 residues in the CDR3. The V and J ends lost 4 bases and 2 bases, in that order; junction bases with no gene match: 6. In nucleotides, the CDR3 is TGTGCCAGCAGCTCCGGTCTAGCGGTCACAGATACGCAGTATTTT. This translates into CASSSGLAVTDTQYF.

The rearrangement joins TRBV6-2 or TRBV6-3 to TRBJ2-5, with 11 nucleotides matching TRBD1. J lost 5 bases, V lost 8 bases, and 7 bases had no gene match. Per the germline V gene, CDR1 is MNHEY and CDR2 is SVGEGT. The CDR3 sequence is 14 residues long. The CDR3 nucleotides are TGTGCCAGCCGTTGGACAGGGGGCAGGGAGACCCAGTACTTC. Its translation is CASRWTGGRETQYF.

This chain connects TRBV29-1 to TRBJ1-1, with TRBD1 matching over 8 bases. V was pared by 7 bases and J by 1 base, with 8 bases of the junction left unmatched. Germline V lookup: CDR1 SQVTM, CDR2 ANQGSEA. The CDR3 contains 14 residues. In DNA form, the CDR3 reads TGCAGCGGGCTGACAGGGGTTGAGAACACTGAAGCTTTCTTT. It encodes CSGLTGVENTEAFF.

The rearrangement links TRBV10-1 to TRBJ1-2, with D hard to call. Trimming left V 2 bases short and J 4 bases short, with 8 bases between. Germline-derived CDR1 and CDR2 are WNHNN and SYGVQD (reference sequence). CDR3 length: 13 residues. CDR3 loop: CASSERTSYGYTF. CDR3 in DNA: TGCGCCAGCAGTGAGCGGACTAGCTATGGCTACACCTTC.

The DNA for the CDR3 is TGTGCCAGCAGCCAAGAAGGTAGCGGGGCGATCACAGATACGCAGTATTTT. Protein sequence: CASSQEGSGAITDTQYF. This chain joins TRBV4-2 and TRBJ2-3, with TRBD2 identical over 8 bases. Germline V gives CDR1 LGHNA, CDR2 YNFKEQ. The V segment lost 0 bases and the J segment 2 bases; nucleotides outside the gene matches: 7. CDR3 length: 17 residues.

The J gene is TRBJ1-4, the V gene TRBV11-2; D unclear. CDR3 length: 8 residues. Germline CDR1 and CDR2: SGHAT and FQNNGV. CDR3 sequence (DNA): TGTGAACGGGAAAAACTGTTTTTT. Translated: CEREKLFF. Variable domain in full (rest from reference TRBV11-2 and TRBJ1-4): EAGVAQSPRYKIIEKRQSVAFWCNPISGHATLYWYQQILGQGPKLLIQFQNNGVVDDSQLPKDRFSAERLKGVDSTLKIQPAKLEDSAVYLCEREKLFFGSGTQLSVL.

This chain links TRBV19 with TRBJ2-3; TRBD2 matches 8 bases. V dropped 6 bases and J dropped 2; count of bases not matched to a gene: 13. This CDR3 has 17 amino acids. Germline CDR1 reads LNHDA; CDR2 reads SQIVND (reference sequence). The CDR3 coding sequence is TGTGCCAGTAGAAATAGCGGGATCAAGAGGGCCACAGATACGCAGTATTTT. This sequence encodes CASRNSGIKRATDTQYF. Looking up the rest from reference TRBV19 and TRBJ2-3 gives the full variable domain: DGGITQSPKYLFRKEGQNVTLSCEQNLNHDAMYWYRQDPGQGLRLIYYSQIVNDFQKGDIAEGYSVSREKKESFPLTVTSAQKNPTAFYLCASRNSGIKRATDTQYFGPGTRLTVL.

CDR3 protein: CASSFGTRSYEQYF. The CDR3 DNA sequence: TGTGCCAGCAGCTTTGGGACTCGCTCCTACGAGCAGTACTTC. This chain connects TRBV5-6 to TRBJ2-7; D is perhaps TRBD2 (6 bases). Germline loops: CDR1 SGHDT, CDR2 YYEEEE. The ends were cut back, 2 bases at V and 0 bases at J, with 9 bases in the middle. This CDR3 region has 14 residues.

This sequence joins TRBV19 and TRBJ1-1, with 7 positions matching TRBD1. CDR1 and CDR2 (germline): LNHDA, SQIVND (reference sequence). The CDR3 is 14 residues long. V shed 8 bases, J shed 1 base, and the junction held 7 bases outside the gene matches. CDR3 nucleotide sequence: TGTGCCAGTTGCCAACAGGGGAAGAACACTGAAGCTTTCTTT. Protein sequence: CASCQQGKNTEAFF.

The V call is TRBV24-1, the J call TRBJ2-3; TRBD2 matches at 8 bases. CDR3 size: 16 residues. Losses at the gene ends were 4 bases for V and 0 bases for J; bases not matched to a gene: 5. Germline V gives CDR1 KGHDR, CDR2 SFDVKD. DNA for the CDR3: TGTGCCACCAGTGACTTAGCGGGAACTAGCACAGATACGCAGTATTTT. It yields the protein CATSDLAGTSTDTQYF.

V is TRBV10-1 and J is TRBJ2-5, with TRBD2 as a possible D gene (6 bases). The ends were cut back, 3 bases at V and 1 base at J, with 15 bases in the middle. The CDR3 has 16 residues. Looked up from germline, CDR1 is WNHNN and CDR2 is SYGVQD (reference sequence). CDR3 nucleotides: TGCGCCAGCAGTGATGGAGCGCGGGGACTCCAAGAGACCCAGTACTTC. This codes for CASSDGARGLQETQYF.

The CDR3 region has the DNA TGTGCCAGCACCTCACTCGGCGGGGCCCATCAGCCCCAGCATTTT. Translating gives CASTSLGGAHQPQHF. V usage is TRBV27 and J usage is TRBJ1-5; possible D gene TRBD1, 5 bases. The CDR3 runs 15 residues. Germline CDR1 MNHEY, CDR2 SMNVEV (reference sequence). The V end lost 7 bases, the J end lost 5 bases, and 18 bases lay between the germline ends.

The chain is built from TRBV2 and TRBJ1-5; D unresolved. The CDR3 extends over 13 amino acids. Germline CDR1 reads SNHLY; CDR2 reads FYNNEI. Trimming stripped 4 bases from V and 3 bases from J, with 7 bases between. The CDR3 reads CASSGQINQPQHF. Here the CDR3 DNA reads TGTGCCAGCAGTGGTCAGATCAATCAGCCCCAGCATTTT.